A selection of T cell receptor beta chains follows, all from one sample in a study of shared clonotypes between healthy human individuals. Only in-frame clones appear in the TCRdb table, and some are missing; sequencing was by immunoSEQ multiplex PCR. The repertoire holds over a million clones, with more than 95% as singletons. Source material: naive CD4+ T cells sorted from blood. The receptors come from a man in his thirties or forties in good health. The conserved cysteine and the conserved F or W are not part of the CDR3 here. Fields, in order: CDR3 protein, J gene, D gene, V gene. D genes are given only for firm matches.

CDR3aa: ASSPSRAGLTDTQY; j_gene: TRBJ2-3; d_gene: .; v_gene: TRBV18
CDR3aa: ASSQDKHRPAPGELF; j_gene: TRBJ2-2; d_gene: .; v_gene: TRBV4-1
CDR3aa: ASSAGPGELF; j_gene: TRBJ2-2; d_gene: .; v_gene: TRBV21-1
CDR3aa: ASRDRGIGEQY; j_gene: TRBJ2-7; d_gene: TRBD1; v_gene: TRBV19
CDR3aa: ATTTGGGYT; j_gene: TRBJ1-2; d_gene: .; v_gene: TRBV6-1
CDR3aa: ASSIGGARQNSNQPQH; j_gene: TRBJ1-5; d_gene: .; v_gene: TRBV21-1
CDR3aa: ASNRVGSEAF; j_gene: TRBJ1-1; d_gene: .; v_gene: TRBV25-1
CDR3aa: ASSFTGTSSYEQY; j_gene: TRBJ2-7; d_gene: .; v_gene: TRBV28
CDR3aa: ASSALAGGSYNEQF; j_gene: TRBJ2-1; d_gene: TRBD2; v_gene: TRBV7-2
CDR3aa: ASSIANLAGGPTGELF; j_gene: TRBJ2-2; d_gene: TRBD2; v_gene: TRBV19
CDR3aa: ASSVGGGNLYGYT; j_gene: TRBJ1-2; d_gene: .; v_gene: TRBV9
CDR3aa: ASSLIGQGGRRGGLDEQY; j_gene: TRBJ2-7; d_gene: TRBD1; v_gene: TRBV27
CDR3aa: ASRSSGSPAGELF; j_gene: TRBJ2-2; d_gene: TRBD2; v_gene: TRBV2
CDR3aa: ASSPLNDNEQF; j_gene: TRBJ2-1; d_gene: .; v_gene: TRBV18
CDR3aa: ASSLIGPMVNTQY; j_gene: TRBJ2-3; d_gene: .; v_gene: TRBV5-4
CDR3aa: ASSLPTGAGGAGANVLT; j_gene: TRBJ2-6; d_gene: .; v_gene: TRBV5-1
CDR3aa: ASSLIPSGTNRNNEQF; j_gene: TRBJ2-1; d_gene: .; v_gene: TRBV7-2
CDR3aa: ASSLILSSYEQY; j_gene: TRBJ2-7; d_gene: .; v_gene: TRBV7-2
CDR3aa: SVKKSGQTWAYNEQF; j_gene: TRBJ2-1; d_gene: .; v_gene: TRBV29-1
CDR3aa: ASSLALGHEQF; j_gene: TRBJ2-1; d_gene: .; v_gene: TRBV7-2
CDR3aa: ASSDLTVGGYT; j_gene: TRBJ1-2; d_gene: .; v_gene: TRBV2